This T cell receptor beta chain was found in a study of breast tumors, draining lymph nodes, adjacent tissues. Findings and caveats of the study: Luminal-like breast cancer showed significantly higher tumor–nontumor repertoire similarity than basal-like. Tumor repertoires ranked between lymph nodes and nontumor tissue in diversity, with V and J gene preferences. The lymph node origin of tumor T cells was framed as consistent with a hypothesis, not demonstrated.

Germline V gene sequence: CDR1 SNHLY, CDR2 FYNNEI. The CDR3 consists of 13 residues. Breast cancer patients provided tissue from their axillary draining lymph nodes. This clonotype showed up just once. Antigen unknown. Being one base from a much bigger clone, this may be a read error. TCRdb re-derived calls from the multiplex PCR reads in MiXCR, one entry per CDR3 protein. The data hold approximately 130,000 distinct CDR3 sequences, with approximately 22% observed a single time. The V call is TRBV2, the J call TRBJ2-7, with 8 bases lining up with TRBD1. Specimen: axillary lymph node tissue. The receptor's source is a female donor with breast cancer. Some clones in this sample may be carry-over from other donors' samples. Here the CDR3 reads CAGSDQGAYEQYF. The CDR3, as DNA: TGTGCCGGCAGTGACCAGGGGGCGTACGAGCAGTACTTC. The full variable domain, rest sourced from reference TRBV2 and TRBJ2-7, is EPEVTQTPSHQVTQMGQEVILRCVPISNHLYFYWYRQILGQKVEFLVSFYNNEISEKSEIFDDQFSVERPDGSNFTLKIRSTKLEDSAMYFCAGSDQGAYEQYFGPGTRLTVT.